This T cell receptor beta chain was documented in a study of cytomegalovirus exposure and HLA in healthy donors. Study in general: A later analysis reported the 95 to 150 validation repertoires used the same platform as the 550 to 800 first-cohort repertoires.

Study results and caveats: CMV antigen specificity was confirmed in vitro for a few CMV-associated chains. A classifier reportedly called cytomegalovirus status with high sensitivity and specificity. Cytomegalovirus association was assigned to about 150 TCR beta chains.

Repertoires were generated with immunoSEQ multiplex PCR, while TCRdb's copy carries only in-frame clones and drops some. The sample yields around 140,000 clones, over 80% seen once. CDR1 and CDR2 (germline): GTSNPN, SVGIG (reference sequence). This CDR3 spans 11 amino acids. Trimming shortened V by 5 bases and J by 5 bases, and 10 bases separated the two germline ends. A remark on this clone: Its specificity is unknown.

This receptor was obtained from a man between 18 and 29 years old in good health and CMV-seropositive. The chain recombines TRBV30 with TRBJ2-7; perhaps TRBD2 as D (7 bases). The sample consisted of PBMCs. The CDR3 region has the DNA TGTGCCTGGGGGGGGGCCCACGAGCAGTACTTC. Protein sequence: CAWGGAHEQYF.